The T cell receptor beta chain described here comes from a study of blood T cell repertoires in COVID-19. Study background: Samples taken during acute and convalescent COVID-19 were collected in the United States, Italy and Spain.

Original analysis: Reference gene primer amplification gave estimated nucleated cell counts. Here immunoSEQ multiplex PCR was the method, and the copy in TCRdb shows in-frame clones only, minus some. D and trimming come from the DNA, and the V and J calls and clone size come from that table. Among tens of thousands of clones listed, about 89% were seen once. In Seattle, patients joined the study during active infection and were tracked longitudinally. Per germline, CDR1 MNHEY and CDR2 SVGEGT. V was clipped by 2 bases and J by 2 bases, with 10 bases between them. The CDR3 length is 14 residues. This clone has just a few counts.

The sample taken for sequencing was peripheral blood. This rearrangement joins TRBV6-2 or TRBV6-3 to TRBJ2-7; weak D call: TRBD2 (5 bases). This sequence originates from a man in his sixties with COVID-19, enrolled during active disease. This chain's CDR3 is CASSYGDGTYEQYF. The CDR3 coding sequence is TGTGCCAGCAGTTACGGTGACGGGACCTACGAGCAGTACTTC.